The 2 T cell receptor beta chains below were found in one sample sequenced in a study of long-term antiretroviral therapy in people with HIV. Assay version v3.0 of immunoSEQ was used, and it was run at survey level. Assay: immunoSEQ multiplex PCR; the TCRdb copy retains only in-frame clones and omits some. In the table there are under 20,000 clones, about 80% of which are singletons. Here the sequenced sample was unsorted PBMCs, taken 0.2 years after starting antiretroviral therapy. These receptors all stem from a woman aged 40 to 50 with HIV.

The J gene is TRBJ1-2, the V gene TRBV7-2; D not resolved. This CDR3 has 11 amino acids. V was shortened by 5 bases and J by 4 bases, with 5 bases between the two germline ends. CDR1 is SGHTA and CDR2 is FQGNSA in the germline V gene. The CDR3 protein is CASSLSYGYTF. CDR3 sequence (DNA): TGTGCCAGCAGCCTGAGCTATGGCTACACCTTC. Complete variable domain (other parts from reference TRBV7-2 and TRBJ1-2): GAGVSQSPSNKVTEKGKDVELRCDPISGHTALYWYRQSLGQGLEFLIYFQGNSAPDKSGLPSDRFSAERTGGSVSTLTIQRTQQEDSAVYLCASSLSYGYTFGSGTRLTVV.

This chain links TRBV2 with TRBJ2-5; tentatively, D is TRBD2 (5 bases). V was shortened by 6 bases and J by 5 bases, with 13 bases between the two germline ends. Germline V gene sequence: CDR1 SNHLY, CDR2 FYNNEI. The CDR3 is 13 amino acids. The CDR3, as DNA: TGTGCCAGCAGCCTAGCCAACGCGGAGACCCAGTACTTC. It yields the protein CASSLANAETQYF.